This section outlines one T cell receptor beta chain sequence together with its context. TCRdb passed the 5' RACE reads through MiXCR, listing each CDR3 protein once. Of 35,000 to 40,000 distinct CDR3 sequences listed, approximately 7.2% are singletons. Regarding time point: sample taken at primary tumor resection. These data come from a study of spatial heterogeneity in lung cancer. Study details: Consistently, beta-chain sequences turned up in larger numbers than alpha-chain sequences did.

This CDR3 has 15 amino acids. V lost 0 bases, J lost 5 bases, and 13 bases lay in between. The germline V gene has CDR1 LGHNA and CDR2 YSLEER. This receptor was taken from a female donor with early-stage non-small cell lung cancer. J is TRBJ1-1 and V is TRBV4-3; weak D call: TRBD1 (5 bases). Sequences were derived from PBMCs, sampled at surgery. As DNA, the CDR3 is TGCGCCAGCAGCCAAGATTCAATTGGGGGGACTGAAGCTTTCTTT. Translating it yields CASSQDSIGGTEAFF.